One T cell receptor beta chain is described in this entry. The sample is drawn from a study of blood T cell repertoires in COVID-19. Study overall: Samples of COVID-19 (acute and convalescent) were obtained from the United States, Italy and Spain.

The CDR3 length is 16 residues. Germline values: CDR1 MNHEY, CDR2 SMNVEV (reference sequence). The ends lost 5 bases at V and 7 bases at J; junction bases unmatched: 10. Under the authors' procedure: Counts of nucleated cells, estimated from reference gene primer amplification, were obtained. Sequencing used immunoSEQ multiplex PCR; TCRdb keeps in-frame clones, though not all of them. The D gene and trimming were derived from the DNA, and the V and J assignments and clone size from that table. The sample lists about 55,000 clones; around 85% were seen once. The TCR was taken from a human donor in a cohort sampled during active COVID-19. Sequenced input: peripheral blood. The rearrangement uses TRBV27 and TRBJ1-6; 8 bases are a match to TRBD1. CDR3 residues: CASSRYRGEANSPLHF. Written as DNA, the CDR3 is TGTGCCAGCAGTAGATACAGGGGGGAGGCGAATTCACCCCTCCACTTT.